The present TCR beta chain was sequenced within a study of cytomegalovirus exposure and HLA in healthy donors. Clones were read by immunoSEQ multiplex PCR, and TCRdb kept only the in-frame ones, dropping some. The sample lists 130,000 to 150,000 clones, 85% to 90% occurring once. CDR1 and CDR2 (germline): LNHDA, SQIVND (reference sequence). V was pared by 3 bases and J by 7 bases, with 5 bases of the junction left unmatched. The CDR3 runs 16 residues. The sample taken for sequencing was PBMCs. The V and J genes are TRBV19 and TRBJ2-5; 16 positions match TRBD2. The sequence derives from a woman aged 25-40 years in good health and CMV-seropositive. The CDR3 region has the DNA TGTGCCAGTAGTATGGGACTAGCGGGAGGGTGGGGGACCCAGTACTTC. As protein: CASSMGLAGGWGTQYF. The full variable domain, completed using reference TRBV19 and TRBJ2-5, is DGGITQSPKYLFRKEGQNVTLSCEQNLNHDAMYWYRQDPGQGLRLIYYSQIVNDFQKGDIAEGYSVSREKKESFPLTVTSAQKNPTAFYLCASSMGLAGGWGTQYFGPGTRLLVL.